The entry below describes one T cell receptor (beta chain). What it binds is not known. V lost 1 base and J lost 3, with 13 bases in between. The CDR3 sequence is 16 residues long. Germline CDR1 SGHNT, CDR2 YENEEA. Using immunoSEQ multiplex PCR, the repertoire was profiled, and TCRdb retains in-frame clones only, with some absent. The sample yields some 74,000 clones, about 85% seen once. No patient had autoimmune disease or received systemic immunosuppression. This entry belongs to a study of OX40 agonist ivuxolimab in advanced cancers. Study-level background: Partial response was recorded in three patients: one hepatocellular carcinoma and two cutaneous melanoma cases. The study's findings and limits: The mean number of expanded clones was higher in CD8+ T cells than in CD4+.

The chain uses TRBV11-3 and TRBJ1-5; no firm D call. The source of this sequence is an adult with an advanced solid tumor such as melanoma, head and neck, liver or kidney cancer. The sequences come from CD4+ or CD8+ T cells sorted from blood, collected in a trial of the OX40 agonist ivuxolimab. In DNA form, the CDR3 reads TGTGCCAGCAGCTTAGGGGGTGGCACCTCCAATCAGCCCCAGCATTTT. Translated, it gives CASSLGGGTSNQPQHF. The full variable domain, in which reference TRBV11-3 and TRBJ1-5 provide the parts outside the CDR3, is EAGVVQSPRYKIIEKKQPVAFWCNPISGHNTLYWYLQNLGQGPELLIRYENEEAVDDSQLPKDRFSAERLKGVDSTLKIQPAELGDSAVYLCASSLGGGTSNQPQHFGDGTRLSIL.